This TCR beta chain derives from a study of shared clonotypes between healthy human individuals. Study results and caveats: The generation probabilities recorded for non-shared clonotypes fell below those of clonotypes shared by all four donors. Larger richness was generally estimated for naive than memory subsets.

The healthy adult donors were HIV-negative and reported no recent acute infections or vaccinations. On this clone itself: Its specificity is unknown.

An assay was performed, and its level was deep. Sequencing was performed with immunoSEQ multiplex PCR; in TCRdb, only in-frame clones are kept and a portion is missing. The data show more than 2 million clones, with 90% to 97% seen just once and more than 0.1% held by the top ten. Material for sequencing was naive CD4+ T cells sorted from blood. Subset defined: CD45RA+ positively selected. The TCR originated in a man aged 18 to 35 in good health.

CDR3 sequence reads: CASSFGQGGGTDTQYF. In nucleotides, the CDR3 is TGCGCCAGCAGCTTTGGACAGGGGGGTGGTACAGATACGCAGTATTTT. The V and J genes are TRBV5-1 and TRBJ2-3; 10 bases fit TRBD1. Trimming cost V 2 bases and J 3 bases; bases outside gene matches: 6. In germline, CDR1 is SGHRS, CDR2 YFSETQ. The CDR3 spans 16 residues.